This T cell receptor (beta chain) derives from a study of beta chain features in type 1 diabetes. This clone occurred a few times. The antigen remains unidentified. Study-wide findings and caveats: Cells expressing TCR highly could be over-represented by cDNA sequencing. The study found moderately but significantly shorter TCRB CDR3s in all four CD4+ subsets of Type 1 diabetes patients. Sampled from patients, naive, central memory and Treg TCRB repertoires appeared more similar than those sampled from healthy donors.

Reverse transcribing all isolated RNA meant expressed TCRB transcripts were sequenced. Naive, central memory and regulatory T cell samples produced a mean of roughly 3.8 million reads. The repertoire was sequenced with immunoSEQ multiplex PCR; TCRdb's copy has only in-frame clones and lacks some. Of 150,000 to 170,000 clones listed, 10% are singletons. CDR3 length: 16 residues. V was clipped by 5 bases and J by 4 bases; unmatched bases: 6. From germline, CDR1 is SGHAT and CDR2 FQNNGV. Material for sequencing was central memory CD4+ T cells from blood. This receptor was taken from a man under 40 with type 1 diabetes. The chain uses TRBV11-2 and TRBJ2-3; 13 nucleotides align to TRBD2. CDR3 protein: CASSQGLAGWADTQYF. The CDR3 region has the DNA TGTGCCAGCAGCCAGGGACTAGCGGGATGGGCAGATACGCAGTATTTT.